This is a list of T cell receptor beta chains from one sample in a study of OX40 agonist ivuxolimab in advanced cancers. Sequencing used immunoSEQ multiplex PCR; TCRdb keeps in-frame clones, though not all of them. The data contain about 70,000 clones, roughly 77% of them seen just once; the ten biggest clones take up roughly 5.3%. The sample was CD4+ or CD8+ T cells sorted from blood, taken in a trial of the OX40 agonist ivuxolimab. Receptors originate from an adult with an advanced solid tumor such as melanoma, head and neck, liver or kidney cancer. CDR3s include the opening cysteine and the closing phenylalanine or tryptophan. The D gene is left open where the match is weak. Clone size is shown for a subset of rows, as once, few, many or a class of expanded clone.

d_call	clone_size	j_call	v_call	cdr3_aa	cdr3_nt
TRBD2	-	TRBJ2-2	TRBV30	CAWSVGLAGVTGELFF	TGTGCCTGGAGTGTAGGTCTAGCGGGAGTCACCGGGGAGCTGTTTTTT
-	-	TRBJ2-3	TRBV7-9	CASSSHRVGTDTQYF	TGTGCCAGCAGCTCCCACAGGGTCGGGACAGATACGCAGTATTTT
TRBD2	-	TRBJ2-5	TRBV19	CASSIKTSGMQYF	TGTGCCAGTAGTATAAAGACTAGCGGGATGCAGTACTTC
-	once	TRBJ2-1	TRBV20-1	CSAGLDNEQFF	TGCAGTGCTGGATTGGACAATGAGCAGTTCTTC
-	-	TRBJ2-3	TRBV4-1	CASSHQGGALLLDTQYF	TGCGCCAGCAGCCACCAAGGGGGAGCGCTCTTATTGGATACGCAGTATTTT
TRBD1	-	TRBJ1-1	TRBV29-1	CSAGTDMNTEAFF	TGCAGCGCCGGGACAGATATGAACACTGAAGCTTTCTTT
-	-	TRBJ2-7	TRBV15	CATSRDHRGTYEQYF	TGTGCCACCAGCAGAGATCATAGGGGTACCTACGAGCAGTACTTC
-	-	TRBJ2-7	TRBV4-3	CASSQVGQGTYEQYF	TGCGCCAGCAGCCAAGTTGGGCAGGGAACCTACGAGCAGTACTTC
TRBD1	-	TRBJ2-5	TRBV11-3	CASSFPGTGLQETQYF	TGTGCCAGCAGCTTCCCCGGGACAGGGCTCCAAGAGACCCAGTACTTC
-	-	TRBJ1-4	TRBV7-9	CASSLGGSATNEKLFF	TGTGCCAGCAGCTTAGGAGGGTCGGCGACTAATGAAAAACTGTTTTTT
-	-	TRBJ1-3	TRBV7-8	CASSTTHTDGYSGNTIYF	TGTGCCAGCAGCACAACGCACACGGACGGTTACTCTGGAAACACCATATATTTT
TRBD1	-	TRBJ1-1	TRBV5-1	CASSSQGLNTEAFF	TGCGCCAGCAGCTCACAGGGGCTGAACACTGAAGCTTTCTTT
-	-	TRBJ1-5	TRBV27	CASSPGLYSNQPQHF	TGTGCCAGCAGTCCTGGGCTCTATAGCAATCAGCCCCAGCATTTT
-	-	TRBJ1-1	TRBV6-6	CASLQEYTEAFF	TGTGCCAGTCTCCAGGAGTACACTGAAGCTTTCTTT
TRBD1	-	TRBJ1-6	TRBV11-2	CASTSTGTGNSPLHF	TGTGCCAGCACCAGTACCGGGACAGGGAATTCACCCCTCCACTTT
-	-	TRBJ1-5	TRBV29-1	CSVEVGVGQPQHF	TGCAGCGTTGAAGTAGGGGTGGGTCAGCCCCAGCATTTT
-	-	TRBJ1-5	TRBV4-1	CASSQGVPLIGNQPQHF	TGCGCCAGCAGCCAAGGAGTTCCCTTGATTGGCAATCAGCCCCAGCATTTT
TRBD2	-	TRBJ2-1	TRBV5-8	CASSPLAGAYNEQFF	TGTGCCAGCAGTCCCCTAGCGGGAGCCTACAATGAGCAGTTCTTC
-	-	TRBJ1-5	TRBV10-1	CASSENRVSNQPQHF	TGCGCCAGCAGTGAGAACAGGGTTAGCAATCAGCCCCAGCATTTT
TRBD1	few	TRBJ2-7	TRBV4-1	CASSQPGQGIGYEQYF	TGCGCCAGCAGCCAGCCGGGACAGGGGATAGGCTACGAGCAGTACTTC
-	-	TRBJ1-2	TRBV19	CASSMIGGNYGYTF	TGTGCCAGTAGTATGATTGGAGGTAACTATGGCTACACCTTC
-	medium-sized	TRBJ2-7	TRBV2	CASSPNFSKHYEQYF	TGTGCCAGCAGTCCGAACTTTTCTAAGCACTACGAGCAGTACTTC
-	-	TRBJ1-1	TRBV6-4	CASRKEGGMNTEAFF	TGTGCCAGCAGGAAAGAGGGGGGCATGAACACTGAAGCTTTCTTT
-	-	TRBJ2-5	TRBV18	CASSPRALTQETQYF	TGTGCCAGCTCACCCAGGGCCCTAACCCAAGAGACCCAGTACTTC
-	-	TRBJ1-2	TRBV6-5	CASSYSTGGGYTF	TGTGCCAGCAGTTACTCGACCGGGGGGGGCTACACCTTC
TRBD1	-	TRBJ2-7	TRBV19	CASRPGTGGNEQYF	TGTGCCAGTAGGCCTGGGACAGGGGGAAACGAGCAGTACTTC
-	-	TRBJ1-1	TRBV5-1	CASRIRTNTEAFF	TGCGCCAGCAGAATTCGGACGAACACTGAAGCTTTCTTT
TRBD1	-	TRBJ2-2	TRBV5-1	CASSLGGGTDGELFF	TGCGCCAGCAGCTTGGGAGGGGGCACTGACGGGGAGCTGTTTTTT
-	-	TRBJ1-1	TRBV11-3	CASSKGTAGDTEAFF	TGTGCCAGCAGCAAAGGGACGGCCGGGGACACTGAAGCTTTCTTT
-	few	TRBJ2-1	TRBV5-8	CASSFPGSASSYNEQFF	TGTGCCAGCAGCTTTCCGGGGAGTGCTAGCTCCTACAATGAGCAGTTCTTC
-	-	TRBJ1-4	TRBV7-9	CASSLLSGGDEKLFF	TGTGCCAGCAGCCTCTTGTCTGGGGGGGACGAAAAACTGTTTTTT
-	-	TRBJ2-5	TRBV18	CASSPPRGAPSKVETQYF	TGTGCCAGCTCACCTCCCCGAGGGGCCCCGTCCAAAGTGGAGACCCAGTACTTC
-	-	TRBJ2-7	TRBV5-6	CASSSEIYEQYF	TGTGCCAGCAGCTCAGAGATCTACGAGCAGTACTTC
-	-	TRBJ2-2	TRBV7-3	CASSPMTANTGELFF	TGTGCCAGCAGCCCCATGACGGCGAACACCGGGGAGCTGTTTTTT
-	-	TRBJ2-5	TRBV6-5	CASSPRRVGETQYF	TGTGCCAGCAGTCCCCGCAGGGTTGGAGAGACCCAGTACTTC
-	-	TRBJ1-6	TRBV7-2	CASKVEQYNSPLHF	TGTGCCAGCAAGGTGGAACAGTATAATTCACCCCTCCACTTT
TRBD1	-	TRBJ2-1	TRBV10-2	CASSEQGAWDEQFF	TGCGCCAGCAGTGAACAGGGGGCGTGGGATGAGCAGTTCTTC
TRBD1	-	TRBJ1-2	TRBV27	CASSLVPGGLGGYGYTF	TGTGCCAGCAGTTTAGTCCCAGGGGGTCTTGGGGGCTATGGCTACACCTTC
TRBD2	-	TRBJ2-2	TRBV5-1	CASSLFGTTETGELFF	TGCGCCAGCAGCTTGTTCGGGACTACGGAAACCGGGGAGCTGTTTTTT
TRBD1	once	TRBJ1-6	TRBV5-4	CASSSWDRDSYNSPLHF	TGTGCCAGCAGCTCCTGGGACAGGGATTCCTATAATTCACCCCTCCACTTT
-	-	TRBJ2-6	TRBV9	CASSPLGSGANVLTF	TGTGCCAGCAGCCCCCTTGGGTCTGGGGCCAACGTCCTGACTTTC
TRBD1	-	TRBJ2-7	TRBV29-1	CSVGTGVAEQYF	TGCAGCGTGGGGACAGGGGTAGCCGAGCAGTACTTC